This T cell receptor (beta chain) is from a study of T cells in women clearing cervical HPV infection. Overall study results and limits: A classifier using richness and V gene abundances reached an AUC of approximately 0.79.

Trimming pared 0 bases from V and 2 bases from J, leaving 8 bases between. The CDR3 is 14 amino acids. For this clone: The antigen is undetermined. The read ends 3 residues early relative to the CDR3; the germline J gene fills the gap.

Sequenced by immunoSEQ multiplex PCR; TCRdb stores in-frame clones only, minus some. Recorded for this sample: around 30,000 clones. This chain joins TRBV12-3 or TRBV12-4 and TRBJ2-7; D tentatively reads TRBD1 or TRBD2 (5 bases each). Material: blood buffy coat. This clonotype originated in a woman between 18 and 75 years old with a cervical HPV16 infection that either progressed to CIN3+ or cleared (not recorded which). The CDR3 sequence: CASSLARGAYEQYF. The sequenced CDR3 bases are TGTGCCAGCAGTTTAGCTAGGGGAGCCTACGAG.